This T cell receptor beta chain is drawn from a study of blood T cell repertoires in COVID-19. V was pared by 3 bases and J by 3 bases, with 15 bases between. CDR1 and CDR2 from the germline V gene are SGHTA and FQGTGA. The CDR3 has 15 residues. Generated by immunoSEQ multiplex PCR, the TCRdb table keeps only in-frame clones and is missing some. The sample has more than 120,000 clones, approximately 85% seen once. This clone appeared once. The sequence was obtained from a human donor with acute or convalescent COVID-19. The donor label of this sample is uncertain. The source material was peripheral blood. The V call is TRBV7-3, the J call TRBJ2-7; perhaps TRBD1 as D (5 bases). This chain's CDR3 is CASSLGPGVNYEQYF. The CDR3 coding sequence is TGTGCCAGCAGCTTGGGGCCGGGTGTTAACTACGAGCAGTACTTC.